This TCR beta chain was found in a study of blood T cells in healthy people across ages. Whole-study findings and limits: CMV infection status of these donors was not known.

The second PCR ran about 6 to 12 cycles with a sample-barcoded 5' primer and J-beta primers. TCRdb independently ran MiXCR on the 5' RACE reads; one entry per CDR3 protein. Of around 1.1 million distinct CDR3 sequences in the sample, approximately 38% were seen once. As to this clonotype: No antigen is known for it.

The clonotype comes from a young man in good health. The sample was blood.

The CDR3 DNA follows: TGCAGTGCTTCAGGGTGGGAAAAACTGTTTTTT. This sequence encodes CSASGWEKLFF. The chain uses TRBV20-1 and TRBJ1-4; D perhaps matches TRBD1 (5 bases). CDR1 and CDR2 (germline): DFQATT, SNEGSKA (reference sequence). Trimming removed 5 bases at V and 8 bases at J, with 9 bases between. The CDR3 has 11 residues.